Listed below are T cell receptor beta chains from one sample, sequenced in a study of CD8 T cells in Susac syndrome. TCRdb processed the immunoSEQ multiplex PCR reads anew with MiXCR; each CDR3 protein has one entry. The data hold tens of thousands of distinct CDR3 sequences, with roughly 96% observed a single time. Material for sequencing was CD8+ T cells from PBMCs. Every receptor here comes from a human donor with Susac syndrome. The conserved cysteine and the conserved F or W are not part of the CDR3 here.

v_gene,j_gene,CDR3aa
TRBV7-2,TRBJ2-3,ASSFTGVSDTQY
TRBV12-3/TRBV12-4,TRBJ1-1,ASSAAGTEAF
TRBV12-3/TRBV12-4,TRBJ1-1,ASSSRLTEAF
TRBV7-6,TRBJ1-5,ASSSTASNQPQH
TRBV7-2,TRBJ2-7,ASSFSLRTGGDYEQY
TRBV7-9,TRBJ2-6,ASSLVTSISSGANVLT
TRBV24-1,TRBJ2-5,ATSDFDQETQY
TRBV29-1,TRBJ2-1,SVREGGSSYNEQF
TRBV5-1,TRBJ2-1,ASSPNPGSSYNEQF
TRBV4-1,TRBJ1-4,ASSANLGWGKLF
TRBV5-4,TRBJ2-3,ASSLFTDTQY